The present TCR beta chain was sequenced within a study of B cell selection in AIRE deficiency. Overall study results and limits: In TCRBV usage, CDR3 length and diversity, patient Tconv and Treg cells matched healthy donors. Healthy donors alone shared about a third of 3,300 or so Treg sequences; patients alone approximately 9%. Around 30% of healthy-shared Treg sequences were found among patient Tconv cells.

V was pared by 2 bases and J by 4 bases, with 6 bases of the junction left unmatched. The CDR3 is 15 residues long. Looked up from germline, CDR1 is MNHNY and CDR2 is SVGAGI (reference sequence). Conventional CD4 T cells were sorted as CD4+CD127+ cells. Unrelated healthy donors provided the controls. Concerning this clone itself: What it binds is unknown.

Only in-frame clones appear in the TCRdb table, and some are missing; sequencing was by immunoSEQ multiplex PCR. The sample has some 24,000 clones, about 95% seen once; the top ten hold around 0.22%. The sequence was collected from a human donor in good health. The chain is built from TRBV6-6 and TRBJ2-5; 8 bases fit TRBD2. The specimen sequenced was CD4+CD127+ conventional T cells sorted from PBMCs. The CDR3 DNA sequence: TGTGCCAGCAGTTACGTTGCGGGAGGTACAGAGACCCAGTACTTC. Protein: CASSYVAGGTETQYF.